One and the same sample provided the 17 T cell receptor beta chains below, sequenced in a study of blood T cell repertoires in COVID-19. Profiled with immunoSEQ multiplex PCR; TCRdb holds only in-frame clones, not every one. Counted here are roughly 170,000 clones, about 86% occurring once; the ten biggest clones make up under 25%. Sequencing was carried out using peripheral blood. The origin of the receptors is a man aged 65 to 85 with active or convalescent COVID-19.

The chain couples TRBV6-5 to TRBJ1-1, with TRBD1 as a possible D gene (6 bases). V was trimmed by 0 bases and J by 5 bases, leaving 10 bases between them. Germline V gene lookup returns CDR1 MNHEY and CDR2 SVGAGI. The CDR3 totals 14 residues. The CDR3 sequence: CASSYSQGGTEAFF. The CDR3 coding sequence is TGTGCCAGCAGTTACTCACAGGGTGGGACTGAAGCTTTCTTT.

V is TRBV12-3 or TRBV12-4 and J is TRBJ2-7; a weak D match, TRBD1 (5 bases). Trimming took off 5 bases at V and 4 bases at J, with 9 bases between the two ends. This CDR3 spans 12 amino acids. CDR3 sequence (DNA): TGTGCCAGCAGTACGACAGTATACGAGCAGTACTTC. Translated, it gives CASSTTVYEQYF.

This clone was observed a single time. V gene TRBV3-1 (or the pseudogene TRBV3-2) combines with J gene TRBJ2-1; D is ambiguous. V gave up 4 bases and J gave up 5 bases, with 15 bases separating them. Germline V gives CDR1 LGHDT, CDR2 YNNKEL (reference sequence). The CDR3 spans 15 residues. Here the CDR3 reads CASSPLKPYDNEQFF. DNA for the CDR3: TGTGCCAGCAGCCCGCTAAAGCCCTACGACAATGAGCAGTTCTTC.

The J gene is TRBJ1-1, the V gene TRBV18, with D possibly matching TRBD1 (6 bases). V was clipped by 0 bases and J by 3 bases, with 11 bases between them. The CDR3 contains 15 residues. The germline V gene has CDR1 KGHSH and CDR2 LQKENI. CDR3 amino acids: CASSPPNRAHTEAFF. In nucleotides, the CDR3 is TGTGCCAGCTCACCACCGAACAGGGCCCACACTGAAGCTTTCTTT.

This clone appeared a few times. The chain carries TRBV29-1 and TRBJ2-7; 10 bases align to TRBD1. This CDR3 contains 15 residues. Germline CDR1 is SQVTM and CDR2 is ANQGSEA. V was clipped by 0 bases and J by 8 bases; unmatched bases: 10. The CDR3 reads CSVEDRDRGHLKQYF. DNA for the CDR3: TGCAGCGTTGAAGATCGAGACAGGGGGCATCTTAAGCAGTACTTC.

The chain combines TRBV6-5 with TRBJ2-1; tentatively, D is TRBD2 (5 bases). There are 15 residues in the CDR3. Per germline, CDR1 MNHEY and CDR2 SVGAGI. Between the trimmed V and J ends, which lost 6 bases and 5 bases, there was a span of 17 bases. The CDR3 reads CASSPDPRGNNEQFF. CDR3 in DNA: TGTGCCAGCAGCCCGGACCCACGGGGAAACAATGAGCAGTTCTTC.

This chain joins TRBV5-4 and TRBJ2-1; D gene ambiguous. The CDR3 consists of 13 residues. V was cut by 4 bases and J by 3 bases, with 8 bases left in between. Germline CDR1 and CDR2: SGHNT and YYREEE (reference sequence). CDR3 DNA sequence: TGTGCCAGCAGCCGTACAGACTACAATGAGCAGTTCTTC. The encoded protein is CASSRTDYNEQFF.

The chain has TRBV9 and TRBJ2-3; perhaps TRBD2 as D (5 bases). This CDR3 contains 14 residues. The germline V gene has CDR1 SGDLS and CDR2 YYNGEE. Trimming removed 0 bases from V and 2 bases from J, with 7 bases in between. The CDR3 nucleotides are TGTGCCAGCAGCGTAGACGGGAACACAGATACGCAGTATTTT. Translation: CASSVDGNTDTQYF.

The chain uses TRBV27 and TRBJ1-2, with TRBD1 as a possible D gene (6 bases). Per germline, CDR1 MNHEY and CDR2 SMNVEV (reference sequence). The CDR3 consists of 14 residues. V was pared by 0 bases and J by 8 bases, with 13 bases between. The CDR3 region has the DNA TGTGCCAGCAGTTTATCGGGGGGGCTGAACGGCTACACCTTC. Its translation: CASSLSGGLNGYTF.

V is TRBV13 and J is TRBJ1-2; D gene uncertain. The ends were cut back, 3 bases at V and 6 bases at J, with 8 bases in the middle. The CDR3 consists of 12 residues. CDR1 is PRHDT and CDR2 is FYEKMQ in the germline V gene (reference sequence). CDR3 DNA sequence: TGTGCCAGCAGCTTGAGGCCAAATGGCTACACCTTC. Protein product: CASSLRPNGYTF.

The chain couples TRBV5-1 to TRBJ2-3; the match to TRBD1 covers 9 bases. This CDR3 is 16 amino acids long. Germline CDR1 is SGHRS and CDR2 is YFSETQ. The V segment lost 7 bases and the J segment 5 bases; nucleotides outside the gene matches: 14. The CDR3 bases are TGCGCCAGCTCGAGGCCCGGGACAGGGCGAGGAGATACGCAGTATTTT. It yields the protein CASSRPGTGRGDTQYF.

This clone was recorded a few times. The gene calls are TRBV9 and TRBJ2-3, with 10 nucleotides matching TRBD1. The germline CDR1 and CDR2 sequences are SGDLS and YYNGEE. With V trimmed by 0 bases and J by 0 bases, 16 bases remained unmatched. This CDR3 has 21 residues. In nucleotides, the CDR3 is TGTGCCAGCAGCGTAGTGGGGGGACAGGGGCGCGCCCCTCTTAGCACAGATACGCAGTATTTT. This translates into CASSVVGGQGRAPLSTDTQYF.

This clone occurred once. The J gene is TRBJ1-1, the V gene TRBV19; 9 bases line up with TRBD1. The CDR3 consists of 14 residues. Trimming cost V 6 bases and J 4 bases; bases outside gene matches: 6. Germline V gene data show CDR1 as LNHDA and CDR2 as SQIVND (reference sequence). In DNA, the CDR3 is TGTGCCAGTAGCGGAAGGACAGGGGCCACTGAAGCTTTCTTT. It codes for CASSGRTGATEAFF.

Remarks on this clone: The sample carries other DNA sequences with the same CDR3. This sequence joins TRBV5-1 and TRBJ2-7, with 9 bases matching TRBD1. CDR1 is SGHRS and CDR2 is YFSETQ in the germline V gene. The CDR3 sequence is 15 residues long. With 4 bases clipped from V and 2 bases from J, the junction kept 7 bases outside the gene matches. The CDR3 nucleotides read TGCGCCAGCAGCCCCGGGACAGGGCTTCCCTACGAGCAGTACTTC. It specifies CASSPGTGLPYEQYF.

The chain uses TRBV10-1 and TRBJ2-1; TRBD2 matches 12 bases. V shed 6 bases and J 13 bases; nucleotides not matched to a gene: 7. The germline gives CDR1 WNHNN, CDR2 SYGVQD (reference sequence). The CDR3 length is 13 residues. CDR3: CASRKTSGGPQFF. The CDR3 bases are TGCGCCAGCAGGAAAACTAGCGGGGGGCCACAGTTCTTC.

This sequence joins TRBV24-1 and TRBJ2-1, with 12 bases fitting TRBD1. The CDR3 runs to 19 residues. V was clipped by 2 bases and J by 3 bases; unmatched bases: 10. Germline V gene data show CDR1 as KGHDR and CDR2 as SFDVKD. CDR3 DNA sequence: TGTGCCACCAGTGATTCGCCGGGACAGGGGGCGAAGGGCTACAATGAGCAGTTCTTC. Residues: CATSDSPGQGAKGYNEQFF.

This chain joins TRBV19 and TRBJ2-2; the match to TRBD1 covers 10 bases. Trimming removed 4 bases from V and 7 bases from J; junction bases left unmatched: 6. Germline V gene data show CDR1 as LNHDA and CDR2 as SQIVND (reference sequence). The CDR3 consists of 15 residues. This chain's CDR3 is CASSKRTGGNGELFF. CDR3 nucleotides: TGTGCCAGTAGTAAGCGGACAGGGGGGAACGGGGAGCTGTTTTTT.